This T cell receptor (beta chain) was profiled in a study of T cells after yellow fever vaccination. Study conclusions and caveats: Some clonotypes were seen in both the CD4 and the CD8 compartments. These made up a small share and likely arose from convergent recombination. On re-exposure, the response was weaker but peaked faster, at day 5 versus 15.

The 5'RACE template-switching step produced TCR cDNA and added a universal primer site and UMIs. TCRdb used MiXCR to reprocess the 5' RACE reads, holding one entry per CDR3 protein. Among some 320,000 distinct CDR3 sequences listed, 8.7% were seen once. This CDR3 comprises 16 residues. The V gene's germline CDR1 is LGHNA and CDR2 YSLEER. V lost 3 bases and J lost 4, with 15 bases in between. A remark on this clonotype: Its antigen is not identified.

This rearrangement joins TRBV4-3 to TRBJ1-4, with D perhaps TRBD1 (5 bases). The source material was PBMCs, sampled on the day of the first yellow fever vaccination. This sequence was found in a man younger than 35 who received the YFV17D yellow fever vaccine. The CDR3, as DNA: TGCGCCAGCAGCCAGGATGCAGCGGGGGGTAATGAAAAACTGTTTTTT. Translated: CASSQDAAGGNEKLFF.